This TCR beta chain was retrieved from a study of response to subunit inactivated influenza vaccine. Findings and limits, study-wide: Each seasonal influenza vaccination recruits few new T cells, the authors suggested.

TCRdb independently ran MiXCR on the RT-PCR reads; one entry per CDR3 protein. The sample includes 280,000 or so distinct CDR3 sequences, around a fifth of them seen just once. The CDR3 runs to 15 residues. Germline CDR1 is MNHEY and CDR2 is SVGAGI. V was cut by 2 bases and J by 0 bases, with 10 bases left in between. This clonotype has only a few counts. Its antigen is not identified. The input for sequencing was PBMCs from blood, taken about 20 months after vaccination. The chain carries TRBV6-5 and TRBJ1-2, with a tentative D call TRBD1 (5 bases). The TCR sequence derives from a man aged 45 to 70 who received an inactivated influenza vaccine. The CDR3 bases are TGTGCCAGCAGTTACGACAGAACAGCTAACTATGGCTACACCTTC. This encodes CASSYDRTANYGYTF.